Each of the 17 T cell receptor beta chains below was sequenced from the same sample in a study of OX40 agonist ivuxolimab in advanced cancers. The method was immunoSEQ multiplex PCR; TCRdb's version includes in-frame clones alone and lacks a portion of them. Of about 50,000 clones listed, around 85% are singletons. This sample comprised CD4+ or CD8+ T cells sorted from blood, obtained in a trial of the OX40 agonist ivuxolimab. The receptors originated from an adult with an advanced solid tumor such as melanoma, head and neck, liver or kidney cancer.

This chain connects TRBV2 to TRBJ1-4, with D unclear. The germline V gene has CDR1 SNHLY and CDR2 FYNNEI. The CDR3 totals 17 residues. Trimming shortened V by 6 bases and J by 2 bases, and 19 bases separated the two germline ends. The CDR3 DNA is TGTGCCAGCAGAAGAAGGCTACCGGGAGGGACTAATGAAAAACTGTTTTTT. As protein: CASRRRLPGGTNEKLFF.

V is TRBV12-5 and J is TRBJ2-7; D is undetermined. V was cut by 7 bases and J by 6 bases, with 13 bases left in between. Germline lookup yields CDR1 LGHNT and CDR2 FRNRAP. CDR3 size: 12 residues. The CDR3 sequence: CASAFGPGEQYF. CDR3 bases: TGTGCTAGTGCCTTTGGGCCGGGCGAGCAGTACTTC. Supplemented by reference TRBV12-5 and TRBJ2-7, the full variable domain reads DARVTQTPRHKVTEMGQEVTMRCQPILGHNTVFWYRQTMMQGLELLAYFRNRAPLDDSGMPKDRFSAEMPDATLATLKIQPSEPRDSAVYFCASAFGPGEQYFGPGTRLTVT.

V gene TRBV4-3 combines with J gene TRBJ1-5; D gene ambiguous. V was clipped by 0 bases and J by 1 base, with 13 bases between them. Germline V gives CDR1 LGHNA, CDR2 YSLEER. The CDR3 contains 17 residues. CDR3 bases: TGCGCCAGCAGCCAAGATCTTGGACCATGGAGCAATCAGCCCCAGCATTTT. Translated, it gives CASSQDLGPWSNQPQHF.

The J gene is TRBJ2-6, the V gene TRBV18, with D unclear. Trimming cost V 1 base and J 0 bases, with 10 bases left between them. Germline CDR1 KGHSH, CDR2 LQKENI. The CDR3 spans 17 residues. CDR3 residues: CASSPLPVSSGANVLTF. CDR3 nucleotides: TGTGCCAGCTCACCACTCCCTGTGTCCTCTGGGGCCAACGTCCTGACTTTC.

J is TRBJ1-3 and V is TRBV5-1, with D hard to call. V gave up 5 bases and J gave up 0 bases, with 9 bases separating them. The CDR3 sequence is 14 residues long. Germline V lookup: CDR1 SGHRS, CDR2 YFSETQ. The CDR3 DNA reads TGCGCCAGCAGGGCAGCCTTCTCTGGAAACACCATATATTTT. Translated, it gives CASRAAFSGNTIYF.

V gene TRBV9 combines with J gene TRBJ2-7, with TRBD2 matching over 7 bases. Germline V CDR1 and CDR2: SGDLS, YYNGEE. This CDR3 has 15 residues. Germline trimming cut 0 bases from V and 2 bases from J; bases unmatched to any gene: 5. CDR3 in DNA: TGTGCCAGCAGCGTAGACCCTAGCGGCACCTACGAGCAGTACTTC. Translated, it gives CASSVDPSGTYEQYF. The full variable domain, completed using reference TRBV9 and TRBJ2-7, is DSGVTQTPKHLITATGQRVTLRCSPRSGDLSVYWYQQSLDQGLQFLIQYYNGEERAKGNILERFSAQQFPDLHSELNLSSLELGDSALYFCASSVDPSGTYEQYFGPGTRLTVT.

This clone was picked up one time. The chain carries TRBV11-2 and TRBJ1-1; possibly TRBD1 for D (6 bases). This CDR3 region has 12 residues. The ends were cut back, 2 bases at V and 10 bases at J, with 11 bases in the middle. CDR1 and CDR2 (germline): SGHAT, FQNNGV. The CDR3 region has the DNA TGTGCCAGCAGCTTAAGTGGACAGAGAGCTTTCTTT. Residues: CASSLSGQRAFF. The whole variable domain, filled in from reference TRBV11-2 and TRBJ1-1, reads EAGVAQSPRYKIIEKRQSVAFWCNPISGHATLYWYQQILGQGPKLLIQFQNNGVVDDSQLPKDRFSAERLKGVDSTLKIQPAKLEDSAVYLCASSLSGQRAFFGQGTRLTVV.

The chain joins TRBV7-3 to TRBJ2-1; D might be TRBD1 (5 bases). Trimming pared 6 bases from V and 0 bases from J, leaving 15 bases between. Per the germline V gene, CDR1 is SGHTA and CDR2 is FQGTGA. The CDR3 is 16 residues long. CDR3 sequence: CASSHTSTASYNEQFF. In DNA, the CDR3 is TGTGCCAGCAGTCACACCTCGACAGCCTCCTACAATGAGCAGTTCTTC.

This chain links TRBV25-1 with TRBJ2-3; 7 bases align to TRBD1. Germline assignment: CDR1 MGHDK and CDR2 SYGVNS. CDR3 length: 16 amino acids. V dropped 1 base and J dropped 5; count of bases not matched to a gene: 9. CDR3 loop: CASSESGDRVLDTQYF. CDR3 nucleotides: TGTGCCAGCAGTGAATCAGGGGACAGAGTGTTAGATACGCAGTATTTT.

The chain uses TRBV5-1 and TRBJ1-6, with a tentative D call TRBD1 (5 bases). This CDR3 has 14 amino acids. V shed 4 bases and J shed 9 bases, with 14 bases lying between them. Germline loops: CDR1 SGHRS, CDR2 YFSETQ. The CDR3 sequence is CASSQMGGGSPLHF. The CDR3 DNA reads TGCGCCAGCAGCCAGATGGGGGGAGGTTCACCCCTCCACTTT.

The chain has TRBV6-5 and TRBJ1-2; no clear D gene. The CDR3 is made up of 13 amino acids. CDR1 and CDR2 from the germline V gene are MNHEY and SVGAGI. V was pared by 4 bases and J by 7 bases, with 13 bases between. CDR3 residues: CASSSIGTGGYTF. CDR3 DNA: TGTGCCAGCAGTTCCATCGGAACGGGTGGCTACACCTTC.

The chain carries TRBV25-1 and TRBJ2-5; D unclear. Trimming removed 7 bases from V and 4 bases from J, with 16 bases in between. Germline CDR1 is MGHDK and CDR2 is SYGVNS. The CDR3 is made up of 14 amino acids. The CDR3 region is CASIAPVQGETQYF. As DNA, the CDR3 is TGTGCCAGCATTGCCCCGGTACAAGGAGAGACCCAGTACTTC.

The chain is built from TRBV7-2 and TRBJ2-6; D remains unclear. This CDR3 region has 15 residues. In germline, CDR1 is SGHTA, CDR2 FQGNSA. Trimming cost V 5 bases and J 0 bases, with 8 bases left between them. The CDR3, as DNA: TGTGCCAGCAGCCTGACCCTCTCTGGGGCCAACGTCCTGACTTTC. This encodes CASSLTLSGANVLTF.

The V and J genes are TRBV5-1 and TRBJ2-5; no definite D call. Deletions cut 6 bases from V and 3 bases from J, with 9 bases between. There are 12 residues in the CDR3. The germline V gene has CDR1 SGHRS and CDR2 YFSETQ. The CDR3 DNA follows: TGCGCCAGCATTGGTGGGGAAGAGACCCAGTACTTC. This sequence encodes CASIGGEETQYF.

This clone has more than one count but fewer than ten. This chain uses TRBV28 with TRBJ1-2; D unclear. The CDR3 has 10 amino acids. Deletions cut 5 bases from V and 7 bases from J, with 5 bases between. The germline CDR1 and CDR2 sequences are MDHEN and SYDVKM. The CDR3 DNA follows: TGTGCCAGCAGTGGTTTTGGCTACACCTTC. This gives the protein CASSGFGYTF.

The CDR3 sequence: CASSLANRGNGYTF. DNA of the CDR3: TGTGCCAGCAGCTTAGCGAACAGGGGGAATGGCTACACCTTC. The V gene is TRBV7-2, the J gene TRBJ1-2, with TRBD1 matching 8 bases. This CDR3 is 14 amino acids long. The germline gives CDR1 SGHTA, CDR2 FQGNSA. Unmatched junction bases numbered 3, after V lost 0 bases and J lost 6 bases.

This chain connects TRBV4-2 to TRBJ2-3; D tentatively fits TRBD1 or TRBD2 (5 bases each). V was trimmed by 4 bases and J by 2 bases, leaving 16 bases between them. Per the germline V gene, CDR1 is LGHNA and CDR2 is YNFKEQ. The CDR3 is 16 residues long. The CDR3 loop is CASSPSLTGPTDTQYF. The DNA for the CDR3 is TGTGCCAGCAGCCCTTCCCTTACGGGACCCACAGATACGCAGTATTTT.